The present entry profiles one TCR beta chain with its context. Its antigen is unknown. CDR3 length: 16 residues. Germline CDR1 DFQATT, CDR2 SNEGSKA (reference sequence). This record belongs to a study of T cells expressing NK-cell markers. Notes on the study in general: Of CD8+ T cells, 1.0-7.0% belonged to dominant NKG2C+ clonotypes in five to seven donors.

TCRdb reprocessed the 5' RACE reads; each CDR3 protein has one entry and no DNA is given. This sample contains some 440,000 distinct CDR3 sequences. This sequence was found in a woman aged 45-60 years in good health. This chain uses TRBV20-1 with TRBJ2-5; there is no DNA to check the TCRdb D call of TRBD1. The sample taken for sequencing was blood T cells: a sorted CD56 or NKG2C T cell subset, CD4+ or CD8+ T cells, or bulk PBMC T cells (not recorded which). CDR3: CSARDPGDRFRETQYF.